These 23 T cell receptor beta chains came from one sample sequenced in a study of T cell responses to AZD1222 COVID-19 vaccine. Clones were sequenced by immunoSEQ multiplex PCR, and TCRdb holds only the in-frame ones, with some missing. The sample records tens of thousands of clones, approximately 90% being singletons. Specimen: peripheral blood, collected 28 days after the second AZD1222 dose. Receptors originate from an adult who received the AZD1222 COVID-19 vaccine.

The chain is built from TRBV29-1 and TRBJ1-2; no clear D gene. The germline gives CDR1 SQVTM, CDR2 ANQGSEA. This CDR3 is built from 12 residues. The germline V and J ends were trimmed by 3 bases and 8 bases, with 13 bases remaining between them. This CDR3 reads CSVDRHSGGYTF. CDR3 DNA sequence: TGCAGCGTTGATCGTCACTCTGGGGGCTACACCTTC.

The CDR3 DNA follows: TGTGCCACCGCCCTCAGACTAGCCGTACAGGATGAGCAGTTCTTC. It codes for CATALRLAVQDEQFF. The J gene is TRBJ2-1, the V gene TRBV28; TRBD2 matches at 7 bases. After removal of 10 bases from V and 8 bases from J, the junction contained 17 bases not matched to a gene. CDR3 length: 15 amino acids. The V gene's germline CDR1 is MDHEN and CDR2 SYDVKM.

V usage is TRBV18 and J usage is TRBJ2-5; unclear D gene. V gave up 4 bases and J gave up 2 bases, with 11 bases separating them. Germline loops: CDR1 KGHSH, CDR2 LQKENI. The CDR3 spans 14 residues. The CDR3, as DNA: TGTGCCAGCTCACGTTACCAGGTTCAAGAGACCCAGTACTTC. Translation gives CASSRYQVQETQYF.

V is TRBV12-3 or TRBV12-4 and J is TRBJ1-5; D gene uncertain. This CDR3 has 12 residues. The V and J ends lost 7 bases and 2 bases respectively, with 6 bases between them. This CDR3 is CASTFGNQPQHF. DNA of the CDR3: TGTGCCAGCACTTTCGGCAATCAGCCCCAGCATTTT.

V usage is TRBV2 and J usage is TRBJ2-7; 16 bases are a match to TRBD2. The CDR3 covers 16 residues. The V gene end was trimmed by 7 bases and the J gene end by 5 bases; junction bases not matched to a gene: 8. Germline lookup yields CDR1 SNHLY and CDR2 FYNNEI. CDR3 sequence: CASIEGLAGGLDEQYF. The DNA for the CDR3 is TGTGCCAGCATTGAGGGACTAGCGGGAGGGTTGGACGAGCAGTACTTC.

The V gene is TRBV5-1, the J gene TRBJ1-6; 7 bases are shared with TRBD1. This CDR3 comprises 15 residues. CDR1 and CDR2 (germline): SGHRS, YFSETQ. V was pared by 7 bases and J by 6 bases, with 10 bases of the junction left unmatched. Here the CDR3 DNA reads TGCGCCAGCCGCCTGTGGGGACAGAGTAATTCACCCCTCCACTTT. Residues: CASRLWGQSNSPLHF.

This chain links TRBV5-1 with TRBJ1-4, with TRBD1 identical over 10 bases. With V trimmed by 0 bases and J by 6 bases, 5 bases remained unmatched. CDR1 is SGHRS and CDR2 is YFSETQ in the germline V gene. This CDR3 region has 16 residues. The chain's CDR3 is CASSLAGGTGDEKLFF. For the CDR3, the DNA is TGCGCCAGCAGCTTGGCTGGAGGGACAGGGGATGAAAAACTGTTTTTT.

The DNA for the CDR3 is TGTGCCAGCTCACCACTAGGCAGCTATAATTCACCCCTCCACTTT. Translated, it gives CASSPLGSYNSPLHF. This chain uses TRBV18 with TRBJ1-6, with D unclear. Trimming left V 1 base short and J 3 bases short, with 7 bases between. The CDR3 runs to 15 residues. CDR1 is KGHSH, CDR2 LQKENI, per germline.

The chain couples TRBV5-1 to TRBJ1-1, with 9 bases identical to TRBD1. J was trimmed by 5 bases and V by 4 bases; bases with no gene match: 9. The CDR3 totals 15 residues. Germline CDR1 reads SGHRS; CDR2 reads YFSETQ. Here the CDR3 DNA reads TGCGCCAGCAGCCCCTTACAGGGGGCGAATACTGAAGCTTTCTTT. It yields the protein CASSPLQGANTEAFF.

This chain joins TRBV7-8 and TRBJ2-5; 10 bases fit TRBD2. The CDR3 has 16 amino acids. CDR1 is SGHVS and CDR2 is FQNEAQ in the germline V gene. Trimming removed 1 base from V and 7 bases from J; junction bases left unmatched: 9. CDR3 sequence (DNA): TGTGCCAGCAGCTTAGGCTCGCCTAGCGGGAGATTGACCCAGTACTTC. Amino acids: CASSLGSPSGRLTQYF.

This clone was seen only once. The CDR3 region has the DNA TGTGCCAGCAGCCCCCCGACTAGCGGGAGGTTAAATGAGCAGTTCTTC. Amino acid sequence: CASSPPTSGRLNEQFF. The chain uses TRBV5-6 and TRBJ2-1; 13 bases match TRBD2. The CDR3 has 16 amino acids. V trimming: 4 bases; J trimming: 7 bases; junction bases outside the gene matches: 8. The V gene's germline CDR1 is SGHDT and CDR2 YYEEEE.

The chain couples TRBV6-6 to TRBJ2-1, with a possible D match to TRBD2 (5 bases). The V gene lost 6 bases and the J gene lost 10 bases, with 13 bases spanning the gap. Germline CDR1 MNHNY, CDR2 SVGAGI (reference sequence). The CDR3 covers 12 residues. The DNA of the CDR3 is TGTGCCAGCAGCGGGGTAAAAGGAGAGCAGTTCTTC. Translation gives CASSGVKGEQFF.

The CDR3 reads CASSIHTNTEAFF. The DNA for the CDR3 is TGTGCCAGCAGCATACACACTAACACTGAAGCTTTCTTT. This chain joins TRBV11-1 and TRBJ1-1; D is undetermined. The germline V gene encodes CDR1 SGHAT and CDR2 FQDESV (reference sequence). The V end lost 5 bases, the J end lost 2 bases, and 9 bases lay between the germline ends. This CDR3 has 13 amino acids.

This chain links TRBV15 with TRBJ2-7; D might be TRBD1 (5 bases). CDR1 is LNHNV, CDR2 YYDKDF, per germline (reference sequence). CDR3 length: 14 residues. Trimming removed 0 bases from V and 5 bases from J, with 11 bases in between. As DNA, the CDR3 is TGTGCCACCAGCAGAGACAGGGTTGGTAACGAGCAGTACTTC. Encoded protein: CATSRDRVGNEQYF.

This chain uses TRBV12-5 with TRBJ1-5; D is perhaps TRBD1 (5 bases). V lost 6 bases and J lost 1, with 13 bases in between. Germline CDR1 LGHNT, CDR2 FRNRAP. This CDR3 has 15 amino acids. The CDR3: CASGSGQVSNQPQHF. The CDR3, as DNA: TGTGCTAGTGGGTCGGGGCAGGTGAGCAATCAGCCCCAGCATTTT.

This clone appeared a few times. The chain uses TRBV6-4 and TRBJ1-1, with D possibly being TRBD1 (5 bases). With 0 bases removed from V and 2 bases from J, the gap between germline ends came to 7 bases. The CDR3 runs to 14 residues. From germline, CDR1 is MRHNA and CDR2 SNTAGT. The CDR3 sequence: CASSDSGENTEAFF. CDR3 nucleotides: TGTGCCAGCAGTGACTCAGGGGAAAACACTGAAGCTTTCTTT.

This clone has only one observation. V gene TRBV5-6 combines with J gene TRBJ1-2, with D tentatively TRBD1 (5 bases). The CDR3 runs to 14 residues. V was trimmed by 6 bases and J by 7 bases, leaving 19 bases between them. The germline V gene has CDR1 SGHDT and CDR2 YYEEEE. The CDR3 reads CASTKWSTGGGYTF. The CDR3 DNA reads as TGTGCCAGCACCAAATGGTCAACAGGCGGTGGCTACACCTTC.

The J gene is TRBJ1-6, the V gene TRBV18; 12 bases align to TRBD1. This CDR3 region has 18 residues. Germline trimming cut 4 bases from V and 6 bases from J; bases unmatched to any gene: 10. Germline loops: CDR1 KGHSH, CDR2 LQKENI. The CDR3 is CASSLAPGTGGGNSPLHF. CDR3 coding DNA: TGTGCCAGCTCACTCGCTCCCGGGACAGGGGGCGGTAATTCACCCCTCCACTTT. The variable domain in full, with the rest retrieved from reference TRBV18 and TRBJ1-6, is NAGVMQNPRHLVRRRGQEARLRCSPMKGHSHVYWYRQLPEEGLKFMVYLQKENIIDESGMPKERFSAEFPKEGPSILRIQQVVRGDSAAYFCASSLAPGTGGGNSPLHFGNGTRLTVT.

The chain combines TRBV2 with TRBJ1-5, with D possibly being TRBD1 (6 bases). The CDR3 covers 15 residues. CDR1 is SNHLY, CDR2 FYNNEI, per germline. Trimming took off 6 bases at V and 0 bases at J, with 12 bases between the two ends. Here the CDR3 DNA reads TGTGCCAGCAGCCGACAGGACCATAGCAATCAGCCCCAGCATTTT. It encodes CASSRQDHSNQPQHF.

The chain carries TRBV5-6 and TRBJ2-1, with 8 bases aligning to TRBD2. Germline-derived CDR1 and CDR2 are SGHDT and YYEEEE. V shed 1 base and J 6 bases; nucleotides not matched to a gene: 9. The CDR3 totals 16 residues. The CDR3 DNA is TGTGCCAGCAGCTTGACGACAGGACTAGCCGGCAATGAGCAGTTCTTC. It encodes CASSLTTGLAGNEQFF.

The V and J genes are TRBV29-1 and TRBJ1-1; D not certain. The CDR3 is 13 residues long. Germline-derived CDR1 and CDR2 are SQVTM and ANQGSEA. V was shortened by 3 bases and J by 5 bases, with 13 bases between the two germline ends. CDR3 protein: CSVEVSRKTEAFF. Written as DNA, the CDR3 is TGCAGCGTTGAGGTCTCACGCAAGACTGAAGCTTTCTTT.

V gene TRBV6-5 combines with J gene TRBJ1-3; a weak D match, TRBD1 (5 bases). The germline CDR1 and CDR2 sequences are MNHEY and SVGAGI. The V end lost 7 bases, the J end lost 0 bases, and 13 bases lay between the germline ends. CDR3 length: 15 residues. The CDR3 reads CASTSGGPSGNTIYF. CDR3 coding DNA: TGTGCCAGCACCTCTGGGGGTCCCTCTGGAAACACCATATATTTT.

J is TRBJ1-2 and V is TRBV27; 12 nucleotides agree with TRBD1. Trimming took 8 bases from V and 3 from J; bases not matched to a gene: 1. The CDR3 covers 13 residues. Per germline, CDR1 MNHEY and CDR2 SMNVEV (reference sequence). CDR3 protein: CASGTGGHYGYTF. As DNA, the CDR3 is TGTGCCAGCGGGACAGGGGGCCACTATGGCTACACCTTC.